The 19 T cell receptor beta chains below all came from one sample that was sequenced in a study of memory CD4+ T cells and cytomegalovirus serostatus. The sort gate was single viable CD3+CD4+CD8-CD45RO+ cells for memory CD4+ T cells. The protocol was immunoSEQ multiplex PCR, while the TCRdb copy is restricted to in-frame clones and leaves out a portion. The data hold 85,000 to 100,000 clones, with roughly 80% observed a single time. The sample taken for sequencing was memory CD4+ T cells from blood. The receptors were gathered from an adult in good health and CMV-seropositive.

The chain uses TRBV28 and TRBJ2-7; tentative D call: TRBD2 (6 bases). Deletions cut 3 bases from V and 4 bases from J, with 16 bases between. CDR1 and CDR2 (germline): MDHEN, SYDVKM. CDR3 length equals 15 residues. CDR3 region: CASSFGGFGRYEQYF. DNA of the CDR3: TGTGCCAGCAGTTTCGGGGGTTTCGGTCGTTACGAGCAGTACTTC.

The V call is TRBV5-1, the J call TRBJ2-1; 9 bases are shared with TRBD2. Germline CDR1 reads SGHRS; CDR2 reads YFSETQ. The CDR3 contains 15 residues. With 4 bases clipped from V and 10 bases from J, the junction kept 12 bases outside the gene matches. CDR3 loop: CASSPDRATSGEQFF. In nucleotides, the CDR3 is TGCGCCAGCAGCCCCGACAGGGCCACTAGCGGGGAGCAGTTCTTC.

V is TRBV2 and J is TRBJ2-1; D gene ambiguous. The CDR3 covers 14 residues. CDR1 is SNHLY and CDR2 is FYNNEI in the germline V gene. The ends were cut back, 0 bases at V and 13 bases at J, with 16 bases in the middle. CDR3 loop: CASSEANGWAPQFF. The CDR3 coding sequence is TGTGCCAGCAGTGAAGCGAATGGTTGGGCGCCTCAGTTCTTC. Complete variable domain (other parts from reference TRBV2 and TRBJ2-1): EPEVTQTPSHQVTQMGQEVILRCVPISNHLYFYWYRQILGQKVEFLVSFYNNEISEKSEIFDDQFSVERPDGSNFTLKIRSTKLEDSAMYFCASSEANGWAPQFFGPGTRLTVL.

A note on this clone: One end of the junction does not line up with germline, which may come from a read error. The CDR3, as DNA: TGTGCCAGCAGCTTTTGGGGAGACAGGGGAGTTTTC. Translation: CASSFWGDRGVF. The chain combines TRBV5-4 with TRBJ2-7; 8 nucleotides line up with TRBD1. From germline, CDR1 is SGHNT and CDR2 YYREEE (reference sequence). The CDR3 is 12 amino acids.

The rearrangement joins TRBV7-9 to TRBJ1-3; D is uncertain. Per the germline V gene, CDR1 is SEHNR and CDR2 is FQNEAQ (reference sequence). This CDR3 contains 13 residues. The germline V and J ends were trimmed by 1 base and 3 bases, with 4 bases remaining between them. The CDR3 protein is CASSLDIGNTIYF. DNA for the CDR3: TGTGCCAGCAGCTTAGACATTGGAAACACCATATATTTT.

The chain recombines TRBV7-9 with TRBJ2-3; tentatively, D is TRBD1 or TRBD2 (5 bases each). The germline gives CDR1 SEHNR, CDR2 FQNEAQ (reference sequence). The CDR3 extends over 15 amino acids. Trimming removed 6 bases from V and 4 bases from J, with 17 bases in between. CDR3 residues: CASRPKGPGADTQYF. As DNA, the CDR3 is TGTGCCAGCAGGCCGAAGGGGCCCGGGGCAGATACGCAGTATTTT.

V gene TRBV28 combines with J gene TRBJ2-2, with TRBD2 matching 15 bases. CDR3 length: 17 residues. V was pared by 3 bases and J by 5 bases, with 4 bases of the junction left unmatched. Germline V gives CDR1 MDHEN, CDR2 SYDVKM. This CDR3 is CASSFPGLAGGTGELFF. CDR3 DNA: TGTGCCAGCAGTTTCCCGGGACTAGCGGGAGGTACCGGGGAGCTGTTTTTT.

The rearrangement links TRBV5-4 to TRBJ2-7, with D maybe TRBD2 (6 bases). The CDR3 runs 14 residues. Germline V CDR1 and CDR2: SGHNT, YYREEE (reference sequence). V lost 0 bases and J lost 5, with 12 bases in between. This chain's CDR3 is CASSLELALDEQYF. The CDR3 DNA sequence: TGTGCCAGCAGCTTGGAGCTAGCGCTCGACGAGCAGTACTTC.

V is TRBV28 and J is TRBJ1-3; possibly TRBD1 for D (5 bases). Germline CDR1 is MDHEN and CDR2 is SYDVKM. The ends were cut back, 6 bases at V and 2 bases at J, with 11 bases in the middle. There are 14 residues in the CDR3. The DNA of the CDR3 is TGTGCCAGCAGCTCCGACAGTACTGGAAACACCATATATTTT. As protein: CASSSDSTGNTIYF.

This sequence joins TRBV6-6 and TRBJ2-3, with D perhaps matching TRBD1 or TRBD2 (5 bases each). The germline gives CDR1 MNHNY, CDR2 SVGAGI (reference sequence). CDR3 length equals 15 residues. Between the trimmed V and J ends, which lost 7 bases and 0 bases, there was a span of 14 bases. The CDR3 nucleotides are TGTGCCAGCAAACTGGGGGTCACTAGCACAGATACGCAGTATTTT. It translates to CASKLGVTSTDTQYF.

The rearrangement uses TRBV27 and TRBJ2-5; D is possibly TRBD1 (6 bases). Germline loops: CDR1 MNHEY, CDR2 SMNVEV (reference sequence). The CDR3 runs to 15 residues. V lost 5 bases and J 0 bases, leaving 13 bases between the germline ends. The CDR3, as DNA: TGTGCCAGCAGTATGGACAGCCTGTACCAAGAGACCCAGTACTTC. Translating it yields CASSMDSLYQETQYF.

This sequence joins TRBV7-3 and TRBJ2-5; D remains unclear. V lost 6 bases, J lost 5 bases, and 19 bases lay in between. The length of the CDR3 is 15 residues. The germline V gene has CDR1 SGHTA and CDR2 FQGTGA. This CDR3 is CASSSIGAARETQYF. The CDR3 DNA reads as TGTGCCAGCAGTTCGATCGGCGCGGCCAGGGAGACCCAGTACTTC.

The chain links TRBV6-5 to TRBJ2-1; possibly TRBD1 for D (6 bases). The V end was cut by 7 bases, the J end by 1 base, with 14 bases between. The CDR3 spans 15 residues. Germline CDR1 MNHEY, CDR2 SVGAGI. CDR3 DNA sequence: TGTGCCAGCAAAGGGGGAGCGATGTCCTACAATGAGCAGTTCTTC. As protein: CASKGGAMSYNEQFF.

The gene calls are TRBV2 and TRBJ2-2; 11 positions agree with TRBD2. The CDR3 totals 16 residues. The germline gives CDR1 SNHLY, CDR2 FYNNEI. V shed 1 base, J shed 4 bases, and the junction held 2 bases outside the gene matches. The CDR3 DNA is TGTGCCAGCAGTGAAGTTAGCGGGAGGGCCACCGGGGAGCTGTTTTTT. Translation: CASSEVSGRATGELFF.

The rearrangement links TRBV5-6 to TRBJ2-3; 8 nucleotides line up with TRBD1. After removal of 3 bases from V and 4 bases from J, the junction contained 13 bases not matched to a gene. Germline V CDR1 and CDR2: SGHDT, YYEEEE. The CDR3 consists of 17 residues. The CDR3 protein is CASSWGWTGFGADTQYF. The CDR3 DNA is TGTGCCAGCAGCTGGGGCTGGACAGGGTTTGGAGCAGATACGCAGTATTTT.

By share, this clone ranks as medium-sized. The junction differs from germline at one of its ends, possibly a read error. The chain links TRBV7-8 to TRBJ2-7; D is unclear. From germline, CDR1 is SGHVS and CDR2 FQNEAQ. The CDR3 runs 8 residues. CDR3 coding DNA: TGTGCCAGCAGCCCCGGCGACTTC. It yields the protein CASSPGDF.

The V gene is TRBV10-3, the J gene TRBJ2-7; D may be TRBD1 (5 bases). Trimming removed 0 bases at V and 6 bases at J, with 12 bases between. Germline CDR1 is ENHRY and CDR2 is SYGVKD. The length of the CDR3 is 14 residues. CDR3 sequence reads: CAISESRRGSEQYF. As DNA, the CDR3 is TGTGCCATCAGTGAGTCACGTAGGGGTAGCGAGCAGTACTTC.

The chain links TRBV6-1 to TRBJ1-2; a possible D gene is TRBD1 (6 bases). The CDR3 is made up of 15 amino acids. V lost 8 bases and J lost 3, with 19 bases in between. CDR1 MNHNS and CDR2 SASEGT come from the germline V gene. CDR3 sequence reads: CASRDITNPHYGYTF. The CDR3 DNA follows: TGTGCCAGCCGGGACATCACGAACCCCCACTATGGCTACACCTTC.

J is TRBJ1-1 and V is TRBV2; no definite D call. The CDR3 length is 12 residues. V gave up 8 bases and J gave up 1 base, with 8 bases separating them. Germline V lookup: CDR1 SNHLY, CDR2 FYNNEI. The CDR3 DNA sequence: TGTGCCAGCCGGACGGGGAACACTGAAGCTTTCTTT. It yields the protein CASRTGNTEAFF.